A single sample is the source of the 8 T cell receptor beta chains below, sequenced in a study of a mutant IDH1 vaccine in newly diagnosed glioma. No cognate antigen is known for these TCRs. Assay used: immunoSEQ multiplex PCR; TCRdb lists only in-frame clones, some missing. The data show about 85,000 clones, roughly nine tenths seen once. Time point defined: week 47, end of study. Doses comprised 300 ug of mutant IDH1 20-mer peptide each, plus topical imiquimod. The sequencing used PBMCs, collected from a glioma patient whose treatment included an IDH1 peptide vaccine. These receptors were obtained from a woman aged 50 to 60 with glioma.

The rearrangement links TRBV10-1 to TRBJ2-7; tentatively, D is TRBD1 (5 bases). This CDR3 region has 13 residues. Per germline, CDR1 WNHNN and CDR2 SYGVQD (reference sequence). V lost 5 bases to trimming and J lost 7 bases, with 15 bases between them. CDR3 sequence (DNA): TGCGCCAGCAGTCCGGACAACCCTTTTGAGCAGTACTTC. This sequence encodes CASSPDNPFEQYF.

This clone was observed once. The rearrangement joins TRBV27 to TRBJ1-2; the D gene is possibly TRBD1 (6 bases). V lost 9 bases and J lost 8, with 10 bases in between. The CDR3 contains 10 residues. Germline loops: CDR1 MNHEY, CDR2 SMNVEV (reference sequence). The CDR3 DNA reads TGTGCCAGGGGGACATGCGGCTACACCTTC. This gives the protein CARGTCGYTF.

The chain links TRBV28 to TRBJ1-2, with D possibly matching TRBD1 (5 bases). This CDR3 region has 15 residues. Deletions cut 5 bases from V and 8 bases from J, with 21 bases between. Looked up from germline, CDR1 is MDHEN and CDR2 is SYDVKM. The CDR3 is CASSHASGGGRGYTF. CDR3 sequence (DNA): TGTGCCAGCAGTCACGCCTCCGGGGGAGGTAGAGGCTACACCTTC.

The CDR3 bases are TGTGCCTGGAGTCCAGACTCCTACGAGCAGTACTTC. Translation: CAWSPDSYEQYF. This sequence joins TRBV30 and TRBJ2-7, with D unclear. Trimming took 2 bases from V and 0 from J, leaving 5 bases between them. CDR3 size: 12 residues. Germline V gives CDR1 GTSNPN, CDR2 SVGIG (reference sequence).

The CDR3 sequence: CASSPGSSRETQYF. CDR3 sequence (DNA): TGTGCCAGCAGTCCGGGATCTTCGCGGGAGACCCAGTACTTC. V is TRBV28 and J is TRBJ2-5; weak D call: TRBD2 (5 bases). The CDR3 has 14 residues. Trimming took 5 bases from V and 5 from J, leaving 15 bases between them. Germline values: CDR1 MDHEN, CDR2 SYDVKM.

The chain uses TRBV4-2 and TRBJ2-7, with D uncertain. V gave up 0 bases and J gave up 1 base, with 13 bases separating them. This CDR3 has 16 amino acids. Per germline, CDR1 LGHNA and CDR2 YNFKEQ. CDR3 protein: CASSQDLGRFSYEQYF. The CDR3 DNA follows: TGTGCCAGCAGCCAAGATTTAGGAAGATTTTCCTACGAGCAGTACTTC.

The chain combines TRBV10-1 with TRBJ2-2; possible D gene TRBD1, 6 bases. V lost 2 bases and J lost 3, with 7 bases in between. The CDR3 contains 14 residues. Germline V lookup: CDR1 WNHNN, CDR2 SYGVQD (reference sequence). The CDR3 DNA reads as TGCGCCAGCAGTGAGAGGACAGACACCGGGGAGCTGTTTTTT. Translating it yields CASSERTDTGELFF.

The chain has TRBV19 and TRBJ1-5, with 9 bases fitting TRBD1. Germline V gene sequence: CDR1 LNHDA, CDR2 SQIVND (reference sequence). The length of the CDR3 is 14 residues. The V segment lost 5 bases and the J segment 7 bases; nucleotides outside the gene matches: 6. In nucleotides, the CDR3 is TGTGCCAGTAGTCCGACAGGGGGGACCCAGCCCCAGCATTTT. As protein: CASSPTGGTQPQHF.